The 25 T cell receptor beta chains below were found in one sample sequenced in a study of regulatory T cells in long-lasting Graves disease. Time point specified: persistent/refractory GD, antithyroid drugs over 5 years with positive TRAb. With RNA extracted from PBMCs as input, the TCR library was made. In building TCR beta libraries, iRepertoire HTBI primers were used together with Arm-PCR of CDR3 regions. TCRdb re-derived calls from the multiplex PCR reads in MiXCR, one entry per CDR3 protein. The table lists some 430,000 distinct CDR3 sequences, under 25% of them singletons. The sample was peripheral blood mononuclear cells (PBMCs), taken when the disease was refractory, from a patient treated with antithyroid drugs. Receptors originate from a female donor with Graves disease.

This clonotype came up a few times. V usage is TRBV5-1 and J usage is TRBJ2-2; D gene ambiguous. V was clipped by 0 bases and J by 6 bases, with 15 bases between them. Germline CDR1 SGHRS, CDR2 YFSETQ. The CDR3 spans 16 residues. This chain's CDR3 is CASSLASTYSSGELFF. CDR3 coding DNA: TGCGCCAGCAGCTTGGCGTCAACCTATTCGTCCGGGGAGCTGTTTTTT.

A note on this clonotype: Just one base apart from a much larger clone, this may be a read error. V gene TRBV6-2 or TRBV6-3 combines with J gene TRBJ2-7, with D possibly TRBD1 on 5 matching bases. Germline V CDR1 and CDR2: MNHEY, SVGEGT. The CDR3 extends over 13 amino acids. V lost 6 bases, J lost 2 bases, and 11 bases lay in between. CDR3 in amino acids: CASSEAGTYEQYF. For the CDR3, the DNA is TGTGCCAGCAGCGAGGCAGGGACCTACGAGCAGTACTTC.

The chain recombines TRBV10-3 with TRBJ2-3, with 11 bases matching TRBD1. V dropped 5 bases and J dropped 4; count of bases not matched to a gene: 2. CDR1 is ENHRY, CDR2 SYGVKD, per germline. The CDR3 runs 14 residues. The CDR3: CAISKGQGADTQYF. In DNA form, the CDR3 reads TGTGCCATCAGTAAGGGACAGGGGGCAGATACGCAGTATTTT.

J is TRBJ2-2 and V is TRBV5-1; 8 bases are a match to TRBD2. CDR1 and CDR2 (germline): SGHRS, YFSETQ. Trimming at V came to 3 bases and at J to 4 bases, leaving 11 bases not matched to a gene. This CDR3 region has 17 residues. CDR3 nucleotides: TGCGCCAGCAGCTACCAGATGGGACTAGGAGGCACCGGGGAGCTGTTTTTT. This gives the protein CASSYQMGLGGTGELFF.

This clonotype was counted only a few times. The V call is TRBV28, the J call TRBJ1-2; tentatively, D is TRBD1 (6 bases). V was cut by 2 bases and J by 3 bases, with 16 bases left in between. Germline assignment: CDR1 MDHEN and CDR2 SYDVKM. CDR3 size: 16 residues. The CDR3: CASSLIGGGLDYGYTF. Here the CDR3 DNA reads TGTGCCAGCAGTTTAATAGGGGGTGGGTTAGACTATGGCTACACCTTC.

This clonotype was detected only a few times. The V call is TRBV5-5, the J call TRBJ1-5; D not resolved. The CDR3 spans 16 residues. The ends were cut back, 0 bases at V and 3 bases at J, with 13 bases in the middle. The germline gives CDR1 SGHKS, CDR2 YYEKEE (reference sequence). CDR3 DNA: TGTGCCAGCAGCTTGGATCCAGGACGGACCAATCAGCCCCAGCATTTT. Protein: CASSLDPGRTNQPQHF.

The rearrangement uses TRBV29-1 and TRBJ2-1; 8 bases map to TRBD1. The J segment lost 6 bases and the V segment lost 7 bases, leaving 5 bases of the junction unmatched. CDR1 and CDR2 from the germline V gene are SQVTM and ANQGSEA. The CDR3 is 12 residues long. Here the CDR3 reads CSARTGINEQFF. CDR3 DNA sequence: TGCAGCGCCCGGACAGGGATCAATGAGCAGTTCTTC.

The chain is built from TRBV6-1 and TRBJ2-7; the match to TRBD2 covers 9 bases. J gave up 3 bases and V 7 bases, and 4 bases lay outside the gene matches. CDR3 size: 13 residues. Germline V gene data show CDR1 as MNHNS and CDR2 as SASEGT. Written as DNA, the CDR3 is TGTGCCAGCACCCTAGCGGGGTTCTACGAGCAGTACTTC. This sequence encodes CASTLAGFYEQYF.

In its sample, this clonotype was seen many times. The genes are TRBV7-2 and TRBJ2-5; D gene ambiguous. The germline V and J ends were trimmed by 5 bases and 4 bases, with 17 bases remaining between them. The germline gives CDR1 SGHTA, CDR2 FQGNSA. CDR3 length: 15 residues. The CDR3 reads CASSTLQGVGETQYF. CDR3 nucleotide sequence: TGTGCCAGCAGCACCCTACAAGGCGTGGGAGAGACCCAGTACTTC.

This clonotype turned up a few times. The rearrangement uses TRBV19 and TRBJ1-1; D perhaps matches TRBD1 (5 bases). Germline lookup yields CDR1 LNHDA and CDR2 SQIVND (reference sequence). V lost 2 bases and J lost 4, with 8 bases in between. This CDR3 comprises 13 residues. CDR3 DNA sequence: TGTGCCAGTAGTATAAAGAGGGGCACTGAAGCTTTCTTT. Residues: CASSIKRGTEAFF.

This clonotype occurred a few times. V usage is TRBV7-9 and J usage is TRBJ2-5, with a possible D match to TRBD1 (5 bases). Trimming took 5 bases from V and 5 from J, leaving 12 bases between them. This CDR3 is 13 amino acids long. Germline loops: CDR1 SEHNR, CDR2 FQNEAQ (reference sequence). The CDR3: CASSQGFRETQYF. The CDR3 nucleotides are TGTGCCAGCAGCCAGGGTTTTAGGGAGACCCAGTACTTC.

In this sample, this clonotype turned up once. The CDR3 sequence is CSAIPGLAGDNEQFF. DNA of the CDR3: TGCAGTGCTATCCCGGGACTAGCGGGGGACAATGAGCAGTTCTTC. V is TRBV20-1 and J is TRBJ2-1; 14 bases map to TRBD2. Germline assignment: CDR1 DFQATT and CDR2 SNEGSKA (reference sequence). The trim removed 4 bases at V and 5 bases at J, leaving 4 bases unmatched. The CDR3 runs to 15 residues.

This clonotype was seen a handful of times. V and J are TRBV15 and TRBJ2-3, with 8 bases aligning to TRBD2. Trimming took 4 bases from V and 6 from J; bases not matched to a gene: 3. The germline V gene has CDR1 LNHNV and CDR2 YYDKDF (reference sequence). This CDR3 spans 13 amino acids. The CDR3 loop is CATSITSGDTQYF. The CDR3 DNA is TGTGCCACCAGCATAACTAGCGGTGATACGCAGTATTTT.

The V call is TRBV10-3, the J call TRBJ1-1, with D hard to call. This CDR3 is 16 amino acids long. The germline V gene encodes CDR1 ENHRY and CDR2 SYGVKD. Trimming removed 2 bases from V and 4 bases from J, with 17 bases in between. Here the CDR3 reads CAISEGRALRATEAFF. The CDR3 DNA is TGTGCCATCAGTGAGGGCCGAGCTTTAAGGGCCACTGAAGCTTTCTTT.

This clonotype was counted many times. The V and J genes are TRBV12-3 or TRBV12-4 and TRBJ1-1; a weak D match, TRBD1 (5 bases). The CDR3 runs to 14 residues. Between the trimmed V and J ends, which lost 2 bases and 4 bases, there was a span of 11 bases. CDR3 coding DNA: TGTGCCAGCAGTTTACCGGGGGTCCGCACTGAAGCTTTCTTT. This encodes CASSLPGVRTEAFF.

This clonotype has only a few counts. The chain recombines TRBV28 with TRBJ2-3, with D tentatively TRBD2 (6 bases). The CDR3 has 16 residues. The V end was cut by 5 bases, the J end by 6 bases, with 21 bases between. Germline assignment: CDR1 MDHEN and CDR2 SYDVKM. The CDR3 spells CASSTPWDFLGDTQYF. As DNA, the CDR3 is TGTGCCAGCAGTACCCCTTGGGACTTCTTGGGGGATACGCAGTATTTT.

At least ten counts were recorded for this clonotype. The chain has TRBV3-1 and TRBJ1-5; D is unclear. The CDR3 contains 13 residues. Trimming cost V 0 bases and J 7 bases, with 7 bases left between them. CDR1 and CDR2 from the germline V gene are LGHDT and YNNKEL (reference sequence). Here the CDR3 reads CASSQDTGQPQHF. As DNA, the CDR3 is TGTGCCAGCAGCCAAGATACGGGACAGCCCCAGCATTTT.

This chain joins TRBV7-9 and TRBJ1-1; 10 positions agree with TRBD1. The CDR3 is 14 residues long. The trim removed 4 bases at V and 7 bases at J, leaving 6 bases unmatched. Germline CDR1 reads SEHNR; CDR2 reads FQNEAQ (reference sequence). CDR3 coding DNA: TGTGCCAGCAGCTGGGACAGGGGCCCAGGTGAAGCTTTCTTT. Translating it yields CASSWDRGPGEAFF.

In this sample, this clonotype turned up many times. The rearrangement joins TRBV7-9 to TRBJ1-5; 7 bases fit TRBD1. CDR1 and CDR2 (germline): SEHNR, FQNEAQ (reference sequence). The CDR3 length is 14 residues. V dropped 10 bases and J dropped 3; count of bases not matched to a gene: 9. The CDR3 DNA reads as TGTGCCACCTGTCCACAGGGGCACAATCAGCCCCAGCATTTT. It specifies CATCPQGHNQPQHF.

This clonotype was picked up a small number of times. The chain recombines TRBV5-1 with TRBJ1-1; 7 bases match TRBD1. The CDR3 contains 14 residues. Germline V gene data show CDR1 as SGHRS and CDR2 as YFSETQ. The ends lost 6 bases at V and 3 bases at J; junction bases unmatched: 8. CDR3 DNA sequence: TGCGCCAGCACGAGTCAGGGGGGGGACACTGAAGCTTTCTTT. It is translated as CASTSQGGDTEAFF. Complete variable domain (other parts from reference TRBV5-1 and TRBJ1-1): KAGVTQTPRYLIKTRGQQVTLSCSPISGHRSVSWYQQTPGQGLQFLFEYFSETQRNKGNFPGRFSGRQFSNSRSEMNVSTLELGDSALYLCASTSQGGDTEAFFGQGTRLTVV.

With respect to this clonotype: Being one base from a much bigger clone, this may be a read error. V and J are TRBV30 and TRBJ2-5; tentative D call: TRBD2 (5 bases). CDR1 GTSNPN and CDR2 SVGIG come from the germline V gene (reference sequence). The CDR3 is 10 amino acids. The CDR3 DNA follows: TGTGCCCGGAGGTCAGAGACCCAGTACTTC. Protein product: CARRSETQYF. Complete variable domain (other parts from reference TRBV30 and TRBJ2-5): SQTIHQWPATLVQPVGSPLSLECTVEGTSNPNLYWYRQAAGRGLQLLFYSVGIGQISSEVPQNLSASRPQDRQFILSSKKLLLSDSGFYLCARRSETQYFGPGTRLLVL.

With regard to this clonotype: This may stem from a read error, because a much larger clone lies one nucleotide away. The chain couples TRBV27 to TRBJ1-2; D is unresolved. Per germline, CDR1 MNHEY and CDR2 SMNVEV (reference sequence). The CDR3 has 13 amino acids. CDR3 bases: TGTGCCAGCAGTTTCGGGTCTAACTATGGCTACGCCTTC. The encoded protein is CASSFGSNYGYAF.

This clonotype was observed a handful of times. The chain links TRBV11-3 to TRBJ2-2; 7 bases line up with TRBD1. Germline V CDR1 and CDR2: SGHNT, YENEEA. V was pared by 1 base and J by 3 bases, with 11 bases of the junction left unmatched. This CDR3 region has 18 residues. The DNA of the CDR3 is TGTGCCAGCAGCTTAGTGTTAGGGACAGAACTTCACACCGGGGAGCTGTTTTTT. This sequence encodes CASSLVLGTELHTGELFF.

The table lists this clonotype with a few counts. The chain carries TRBV28 and TRBJ2-3; 7 bases are shared with TRBD1. The CDR3 length is 16 residues. Per the germline V gene, CDR1 is MDHEN and CDR2 is SYDVKM. The junction had 12 bases not matched to a gene; V was cut back by 3 bases and J by 6 bases. DNA for the CDR3: TGTGCCAGCAGTTTCCGACAGGGCCAAGCGGATGATACGCAGTATTTT. Translation: CASSFRQGQADDTQYF. The full variable domain, its missing parts supplied by reference TRBV28 and TRBJ2-3, is DVKVTQSSRYLVKRTGEKVFLECVQDMDHENMFWYRQDPGLGLRLIYFSYDVKMKEKGDIPEGYSVSREKKERFSLILESASTNQTSMYLCASSFRQGQADDTQYFGPGTRLTVL.

The chain links TRBV5-6 to TRBJ1-4; TRBD1 aligns across 7 bases. The CDR3 totals 14 residues. The trim removed 4 bases at V and 8 bases at J, leaving 8 bases unmatched. The V gene's germline CDR1 is SGHDT and CDR2 YYEEEE. The DNA of the CDR3 is TGTGCCAGCAGCCCGGGGGACAGCTCGGAAAAACTGTTTTTT. Protein: CASSPGDSSEKLFF. The full variable domain, completed using reference TRBV5-6 and TRBJ1-4, is DAGVTQSPTHLIKTRGQQVTLRCSPKSGHDTVSWYQQALGQGPQFIFQYYEEEERQRGNFPDRFSGHQFPNYSSELNVNALLLGDSALYLCASSPGDSSEKLFFGSGTQLSVL.